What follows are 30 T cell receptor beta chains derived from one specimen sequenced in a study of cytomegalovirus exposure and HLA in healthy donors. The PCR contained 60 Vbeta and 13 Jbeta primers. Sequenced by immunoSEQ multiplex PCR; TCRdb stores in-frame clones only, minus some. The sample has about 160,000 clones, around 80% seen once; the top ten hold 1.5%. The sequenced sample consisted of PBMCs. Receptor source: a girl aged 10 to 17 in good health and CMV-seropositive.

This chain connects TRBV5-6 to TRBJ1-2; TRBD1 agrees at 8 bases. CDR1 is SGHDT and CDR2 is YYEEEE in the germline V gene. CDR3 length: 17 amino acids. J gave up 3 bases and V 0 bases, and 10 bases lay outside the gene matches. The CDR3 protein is CASSLVAGGGVHYGYTF. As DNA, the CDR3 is TGTGCCAGCAGCTTGGTGGCAGGGGGCGGCGTACACTATGGCTACACCTTC.

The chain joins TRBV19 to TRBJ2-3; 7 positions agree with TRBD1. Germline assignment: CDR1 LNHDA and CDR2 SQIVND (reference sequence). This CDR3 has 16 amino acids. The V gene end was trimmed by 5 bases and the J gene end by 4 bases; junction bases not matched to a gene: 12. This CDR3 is CASSSGQEGDADTQYF. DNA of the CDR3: TGTGCCAGTAGTTCAGGACAGGAAGGTGATGCAGATACGCAGTATTTT.

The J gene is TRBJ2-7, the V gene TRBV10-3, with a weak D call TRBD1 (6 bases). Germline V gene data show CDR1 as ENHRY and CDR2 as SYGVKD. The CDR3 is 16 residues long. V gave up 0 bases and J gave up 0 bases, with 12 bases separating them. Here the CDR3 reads CAISESTGTSSYEQYF. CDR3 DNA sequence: TGTGCCATCAGTGAGTCGACAGGTACCAGCTCCTACGAGCAGTACTTC.

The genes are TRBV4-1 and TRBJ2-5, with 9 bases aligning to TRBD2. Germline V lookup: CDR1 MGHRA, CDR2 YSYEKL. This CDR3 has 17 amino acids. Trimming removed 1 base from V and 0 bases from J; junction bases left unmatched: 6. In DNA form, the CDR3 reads TGCGCCAGCAGCCAAGGACTAGCGGAGATGTACCAAGAGACCCAGTACTTC. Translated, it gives CASSQGLAEMYQETQYF.

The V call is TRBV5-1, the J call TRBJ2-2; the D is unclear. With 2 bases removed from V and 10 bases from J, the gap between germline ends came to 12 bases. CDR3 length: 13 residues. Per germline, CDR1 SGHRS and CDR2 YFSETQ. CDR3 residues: CASSFTDVPELFF. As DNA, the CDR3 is TGCGCCAGCAGCTTTACAGACGTGCCGGAGCTGTTTTTT.

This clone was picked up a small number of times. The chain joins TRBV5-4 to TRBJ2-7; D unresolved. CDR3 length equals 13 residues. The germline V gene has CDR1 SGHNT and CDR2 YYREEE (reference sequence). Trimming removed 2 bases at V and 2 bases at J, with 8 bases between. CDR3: CASSFARTYEQYF. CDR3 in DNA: TGTGCCAGCAGCTTTGCGCGGACCTACGAGCAGTACTTC.

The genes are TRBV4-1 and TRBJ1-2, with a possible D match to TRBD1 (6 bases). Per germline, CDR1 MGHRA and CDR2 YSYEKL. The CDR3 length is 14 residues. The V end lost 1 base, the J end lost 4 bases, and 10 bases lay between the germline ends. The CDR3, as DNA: TGCGCCAGCAGCCAAGGTGGACAGATCTATGGCTACACCTTC. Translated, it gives CASSQGGQIYGYTF.

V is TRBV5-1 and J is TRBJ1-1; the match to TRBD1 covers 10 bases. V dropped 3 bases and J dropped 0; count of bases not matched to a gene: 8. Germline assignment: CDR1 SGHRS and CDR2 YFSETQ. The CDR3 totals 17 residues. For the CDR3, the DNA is TGCGCCAGCAGCTGGGCCGGACAGGGGGATATGAACACTGAAGCTTTCTTT. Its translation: CASSWAGQGDMNTEAFF.

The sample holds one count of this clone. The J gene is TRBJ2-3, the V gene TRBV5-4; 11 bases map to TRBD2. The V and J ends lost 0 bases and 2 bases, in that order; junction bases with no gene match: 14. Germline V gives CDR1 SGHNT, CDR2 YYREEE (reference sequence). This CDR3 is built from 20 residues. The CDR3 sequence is CASSLVGSGRAARVTDTQYF. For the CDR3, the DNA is TGTGCCAGCAGCTTGGTGGGTAGCGGGAGGGCCGCGAGGGTCACAGATACGCAGTATTTT.

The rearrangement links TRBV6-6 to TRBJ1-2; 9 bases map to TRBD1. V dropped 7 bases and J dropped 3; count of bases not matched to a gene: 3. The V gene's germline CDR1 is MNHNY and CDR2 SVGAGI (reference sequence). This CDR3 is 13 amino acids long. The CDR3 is CASNWDRDYGYTF. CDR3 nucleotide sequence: TGTGCCAGCAATTGGGACAGGGACTATGGCTACACCTTC.

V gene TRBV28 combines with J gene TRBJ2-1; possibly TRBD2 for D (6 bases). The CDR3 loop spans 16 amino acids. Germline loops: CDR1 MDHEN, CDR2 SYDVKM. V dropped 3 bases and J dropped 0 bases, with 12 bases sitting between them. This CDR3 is CASSFLNGGSYNEQFF. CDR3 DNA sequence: TGTGCCAGCAGTTTTCTTAACGGGGGCTCCTACAATGAGCAGTTCTTC.

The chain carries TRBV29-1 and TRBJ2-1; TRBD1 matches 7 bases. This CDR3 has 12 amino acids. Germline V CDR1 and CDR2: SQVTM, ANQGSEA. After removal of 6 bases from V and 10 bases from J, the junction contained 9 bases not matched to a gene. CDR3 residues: CSVPTGDREQFF. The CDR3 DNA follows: TGCAGCGTGCCTACAGGGGACAGAGAGCAGTTCTTC.

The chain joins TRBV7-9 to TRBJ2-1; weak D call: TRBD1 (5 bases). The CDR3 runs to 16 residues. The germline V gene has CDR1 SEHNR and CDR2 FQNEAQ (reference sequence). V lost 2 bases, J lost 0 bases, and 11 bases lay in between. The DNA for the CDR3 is TGTGCCAGCAGCTTACGCAGGGCTTTCTCCTACAATGAGCAGTTCTTC. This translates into CASSLRRAFSYNEQFF.

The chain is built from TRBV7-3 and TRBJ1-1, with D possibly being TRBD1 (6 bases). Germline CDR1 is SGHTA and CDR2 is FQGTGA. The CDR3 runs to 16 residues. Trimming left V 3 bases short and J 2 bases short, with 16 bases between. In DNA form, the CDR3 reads TGTGCCAGCAGCTTCGGACGGCTAGGGGGAAACACTGAAGCTTTCTTT. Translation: CASSFGRLGGNTEAFF. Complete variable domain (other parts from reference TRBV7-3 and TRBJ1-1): GAGVSQTPSNKVTEKGKYVELRCDPISGHTALYWYRQSLGQGPEFLIYFQGTGAADDSGLPNDRFFAVRPEGSVSTLKIQRTERGDSAVYLCASSFGRLGGNTEAFFGQGTRLTVV.

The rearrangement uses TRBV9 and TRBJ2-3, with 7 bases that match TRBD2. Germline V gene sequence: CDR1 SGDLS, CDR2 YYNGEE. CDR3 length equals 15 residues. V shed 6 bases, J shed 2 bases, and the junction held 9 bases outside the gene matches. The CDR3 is CASTRSGANTDTQYF. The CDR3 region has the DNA TGTGCCAGCACCCGGAGCGGGGCCAACACAGATACGCAGTATTTT.

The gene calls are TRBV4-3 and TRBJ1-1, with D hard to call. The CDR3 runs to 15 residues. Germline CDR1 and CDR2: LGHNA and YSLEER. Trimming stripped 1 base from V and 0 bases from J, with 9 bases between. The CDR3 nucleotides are TGCGCCAGCAGCCAAGGCGGAGATATGAACACTGAAGCTTTCTTT. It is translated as CASSQGGDMNTEAFF.

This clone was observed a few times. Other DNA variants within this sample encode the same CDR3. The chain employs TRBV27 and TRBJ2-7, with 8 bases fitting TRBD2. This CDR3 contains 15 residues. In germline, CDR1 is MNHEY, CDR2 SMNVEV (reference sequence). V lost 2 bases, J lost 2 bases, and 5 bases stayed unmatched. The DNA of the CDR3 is TGTGCCAGCAGTTTAAGGGCCGGGAGGGCCTACGAGCAGTACTTC. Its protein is CASSLRAGRAYEQYF.

CDR3 in DNA: TGTGCCAGCAGCTCCGGACAGAGCACAGATACGCAGTATTTT. Its protein is CASSSGQSTDTQYF. This chain joins TRBV7-2 and TRBJ2-3, with a possible D match to TRBD1 (6 bases). The germline V gene encodes CDR1 SGHTA and CDR2 FQGNSA. V was trimmed by 4 bases and J by 0 bases, leaving 8 bases between them. This CDR3 comprises 14 residues.

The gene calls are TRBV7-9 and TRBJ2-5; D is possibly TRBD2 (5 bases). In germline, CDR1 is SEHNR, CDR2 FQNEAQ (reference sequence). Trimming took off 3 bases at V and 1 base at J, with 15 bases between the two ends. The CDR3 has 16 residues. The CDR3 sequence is CASSFLDRLFQETQYF. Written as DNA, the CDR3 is TGTGCCAGCAGCTTCTTGGACCGACTATTCCAAGAGACCCAGTACTTC.

The CDR3, as DNA: TGCGCCAGCAGTGAAGTGAAGGGACAAAGGTACAATGAGCAGTTCTTC. Protein product: CASSEVKGQRYNEQFF. The rearrangement joins TRBV10-1 to TRBJ2-1; tentatively, D is TRBD1 (6 bases). The CDR3 has 16 amino acids. Germline V lookup: CDR1 WNHNN, CDR2 SYGVQD (reference sequence). Trimming removed 3 bases at V and 4 bases at J, with 16 bases between.

The DNA of the CDR3 is TGCGCCAGCAGTGAGTCGACGGGGATCTACGAGCAGTACTTC. It translates to CASSESTGIYEQYF. The V call is TRBV10-1, the J call TRBJ2-7, with a weak D call TRBD2 (5 bases). Trimming removed 0 bases from V and 3 bases from J, with 9 bases in between. CDR3 length: 14 residues. Looked up from germline, CDR1 is WNHNN and CDR2 is SYGVQD (reference sequence).

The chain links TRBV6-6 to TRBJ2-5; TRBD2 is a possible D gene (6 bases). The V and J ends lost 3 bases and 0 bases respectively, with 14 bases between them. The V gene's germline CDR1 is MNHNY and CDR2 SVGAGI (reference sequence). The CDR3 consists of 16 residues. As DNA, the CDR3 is TGTGCCAGCAGTTATCCGAGTAGCGGCGACCAAGAGACCCAGTACTTC. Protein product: CASSYPSSGDQETQYF.

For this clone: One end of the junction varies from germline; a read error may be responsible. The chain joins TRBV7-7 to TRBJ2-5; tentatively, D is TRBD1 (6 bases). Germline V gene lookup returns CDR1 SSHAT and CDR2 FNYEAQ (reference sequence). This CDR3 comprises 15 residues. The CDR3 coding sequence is TGTGCTAGCAGCTTACGGGCAGGGGATTGGGAGACCCAGTACTTC. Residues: CASSLRAGDWETQYF.

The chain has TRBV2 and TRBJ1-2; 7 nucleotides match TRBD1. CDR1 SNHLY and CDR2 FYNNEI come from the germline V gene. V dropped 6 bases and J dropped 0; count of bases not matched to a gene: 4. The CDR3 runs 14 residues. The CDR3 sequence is CASSTGVANYGYTF. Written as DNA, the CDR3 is TGTGCCAGCAGCACAGGGGTGGCTAACTATGGCTACACCTTC.

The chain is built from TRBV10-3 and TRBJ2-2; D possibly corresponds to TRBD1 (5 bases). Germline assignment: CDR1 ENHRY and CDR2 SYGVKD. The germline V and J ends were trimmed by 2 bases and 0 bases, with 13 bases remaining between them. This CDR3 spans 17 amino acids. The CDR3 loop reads CAISEGSWTPNTGELFF. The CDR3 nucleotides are TGTGCCATCAGTGAGGGGTCTTGGACACCGAACACCGGGGAGCTGTTTTTT.

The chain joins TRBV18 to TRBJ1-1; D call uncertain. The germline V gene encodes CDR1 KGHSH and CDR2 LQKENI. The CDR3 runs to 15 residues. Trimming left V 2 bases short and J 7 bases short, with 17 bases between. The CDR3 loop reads CASSPGEGWEVEAFF. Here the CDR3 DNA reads TGTGCCAGCTCACCAGGGGAGGGATGGGAAGTTGAAGCTTTCTTT.

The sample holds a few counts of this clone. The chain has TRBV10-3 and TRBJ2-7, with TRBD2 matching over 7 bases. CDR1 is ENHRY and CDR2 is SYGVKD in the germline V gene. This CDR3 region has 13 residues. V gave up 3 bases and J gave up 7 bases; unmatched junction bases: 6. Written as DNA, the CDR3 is TGTGCCATCAGTGAAGTCTACGGGAGGGAGCAGTACTTC. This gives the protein CAISEVYGREQYF.

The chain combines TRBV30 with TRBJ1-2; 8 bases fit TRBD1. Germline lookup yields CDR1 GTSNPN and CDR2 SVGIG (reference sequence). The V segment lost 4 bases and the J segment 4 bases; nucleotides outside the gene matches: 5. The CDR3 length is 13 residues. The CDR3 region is CAWIRGTGYGYTF. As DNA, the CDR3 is TGTGCCTGGATACGCGGGACAGGCTATGGCTACACCTTC.

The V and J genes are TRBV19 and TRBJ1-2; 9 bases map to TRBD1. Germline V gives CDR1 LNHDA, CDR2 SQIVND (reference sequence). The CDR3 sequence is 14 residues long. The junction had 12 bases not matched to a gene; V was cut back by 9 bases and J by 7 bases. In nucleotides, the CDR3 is TGTGCCAGCAGAACAGGGGGCGCGGAGCTTGGCTACACCTTC. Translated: CASRTGGAELGYTF.

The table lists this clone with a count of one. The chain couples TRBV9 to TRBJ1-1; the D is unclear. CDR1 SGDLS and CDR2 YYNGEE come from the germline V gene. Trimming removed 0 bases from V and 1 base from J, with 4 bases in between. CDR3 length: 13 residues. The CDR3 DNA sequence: TGTGCCAGCAGCGTAGAACAGAACACTGAAGCTTTCTTT. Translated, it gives CASSVEQNTEAFF.